This T cell receptor (beta chain) was sequenced in a study of blood T cell repertoires in COVID-19. Background on the study: From the United States, Italy and Spain came samples of acute and convalescent COVID-19. T cells, B-cell-depleted T cells, or PBMCs provided the cDNA or gDNA that served as material.

This clone was recorded once. Germline CDR1 is MGHRA and CDR2 is YSYEKL. The CDR3 extends over 17 amino acids. Trimming took 2 bases from V and 9 from J; bases not matched to a gene: 13. Original data processing: How many nucleated cells were present was estimated from reference gene primer amplification. Clones were sequenced by immunoSEQ multiplex PCR, and TCRdb holds only the in-frame ones, with some missing. From that table come the V and J calls and clone size; the DNA was used to work out D and trimming. Of some 180,000 clones listed, about four fifths are singletons. Sequenced input: peripheral blood. The sequence was obtained from a woman aged 70-85 years who had recovered from COVID-19. This rearrangement joins TRBV4-1 to TRBJ2-1, with 10 bases that match TRBD2. CDR3 region: CASSQFSASGSKVEQFF. CDR3 DNA sequence: TGCGCCAGCAGCCAATTTTCGGCTAGCGGGAGTAAGGTTGAGCAGTTCTTC.